Listed below are T cell receptor beta chains from one sample, sequenced in a study of T-cell memory formation after mild COVID-19. TCRdb used MiXCR to reprocess the 5' RACE reads, holding one entry per CDR3 protein. Found here are 290,000 or so distinct CDR3 sequences, approximately 19% of them singletons; the top ten hold 20% to 25%. Material: PBMCs or a T cell subset sorted from them (not recorded which). The receptors come from a man between 18 and 29 years old who had mild COVID-19 (a few samples of this study predate the infection). Cell type and time point are not known. CDR3s include the opening cysteine and the closing phenylalanine or tryptophan. A D gene is named only where the DNA matches it firmly. Size values are once, few and many counts, or a class for expanded clones, and some rows have none.

D gene: -; J gene: TRBJ1-1; clone size: few; V gene: TRBV7-2; CDR3 protein: CASRPYGTEAFF; CDR3 DNA: TGTGCCAGCAGGCCTTATGGCACTGAAGCTTTCTTT
D gene: -; J gene: TRBJ1-1; clone size: -; V gene: TRBV28; CDR3 protein: CASSPTFGTEAFF; CDR3 DNA: TGTGCCAGCAGTCCAACATTTGGCACTGAAGCTTTCTTT
D gene: -; J gene: TRBJ2-2; clone size: -; V gene: TRBV6-5; CDR3 protein: CASSPINTGELFF; CDR3 DNA: TGTGCCAGCAGTCCGATTAACACCGGGGAGCTGTTTTTT
D gene: -; J gene: TRBJ2-5; clone size: few; V gene: TRBV9; CDR3 protein: CASSVVVGETQYF; CDR3 DNA: TGTGCCAGCAGCGTAGTGGTGGGAGAGACCCAGTACTTC
D gene: -; J gene: TRBJ1-1; clone size: few; V gene: TRBV9; CDR3 protein: CASSVVEGVTEAFF; CDR3 DNA: TGTGCCAGCAGCGTAGTTGAAGGGGTCACTGAAGCTTTCTTT
D gene: -; J gene: TRBJ1-2; clone size: few; V gene: TRBV12-5; CDR3 protein: CASGYRTDNYGYTF; CDR3 DNA: TGTGCTAGTGGTTACCGGACGGATAATTATGGCTACACCTTC
D gene: -; J gene: TRBJ2-1; clone size: -; V gene: TRBV7-2; CDR3 protein: CASSFRDSYNEQFF; CDR3 DNA: TGTGCCAGCAGCTTTAGGGATTCCTACAATGAGCAGTTCTTC
D gene: TRBD1; J gene: TRBJ1-1; clone size: few; V gene: TRBV7-2; CDR3 protein: CASSLVIRTGNTEAFF; CDR3 DNA: TGTGCCAGCAGCTTAGTTATCAGGACAGGGAACACTGAAGCTTTCTTT
D gene: -; J gene: TRBJ2-3; clone size: -; V gene: TRBV21-1; CDR3 protein: CASSKAAGTSGGYSTDTQYF; CDR3 DNA: TGTGCCAGCAGCAAAGCGGCCGGGACTAGCGGGGGATACTCGACAGATACGCAGTATTTT
D gene: -; J gene: TRBJ2-2; clone size: few; V gene: TRBV5-6; CDR3 protein: CASSLEAGYPNTGELFF; CDR3 DNA: TGTGCCAGCAGCTTGGAGGCAGGGTATCCGAACACCGGGGAGCTGTTTTTT
D gene: -; J gene: TRBJ1-6; clone size: few; V gene: TRBV14; CDR3 protein: CASSQDSHSYNSPLHF; CDR3 DNA: TGTGCCAGCAGCCAAGATTCCCACTCCTATAATTCACCCCTCCACTTT
D gene: -; J gene: TRBJ1-2; clone size: -; V gene: TRBV20-1; CDR3 protein: CSAGREEDYGYTF; CDR3 DNA: TGCAGTGCCGGCAGGGAGGAAGACTATGGCTACACCTTC
D gene: -; J gene: TRBJ2-3; clone size: -; V gene: TRBV7-3; CDR3 protein: CASSPLAAITDTQYF; CDR3 DNA: TGTGCCAGCAGTCCCCTGGCGGCTATCACAGATACGCAGTATTTT
D gene: TRBD1; J gene: TRBJ2-5; clone size: few; V gene: TRBV12-3/TRBV12-4; CDR3 protein: CASSSGTGGALEETQYF; CDR3 DNA: TGTGCCAGCAGTTCCGGGACAGGGGGCGCGTTGGAAGAGACCCAGTACTTC
D gene: -; J gene: TRBJ2-7; clone size: -; V gene: TRBV5-6; CDR3 protein: CASSSQTGQNVFPASF; CDR3 DNA: TGTGCCAGCAGCTCTCAAACCGGACAGAATGTGTTCCCCGCATCCTTC
D gene: TRBD1; J gene: TRBJ2-1; clone size: -; V gene: TRBV12-3/TRBV12-4; CDR3 protein: CASRDRELNEQFF; CDR3 DNA: TGTGCCAGCCGGGACAGGGAATTAAATGAGCAGTTCTTC
D gene: -; J gene: TRBJ1-4; clone size: once; V gene: TRBV28; CDR3 protein: CASSSSGGLDEKLFF; CDR3 DNA: TGTGCCAGCAGTTCCTCTGGGGGGCTGGATGAAAAACTGTTTTTT
D gene: TRBD1; J gene: TRBJ1-1; clone size: many; V gene: TRBV5-1; CDR3 protein: CASSLDRGEAFF; CDR3 DNA: TGCGCCAGCAGCTTGGACAGGGGTGAAGCTTTCTTT
D gene: -; J gene: TRBJ1-2; clone size: many; V gene: TRBV12-3/TRBV12-4; CDR3 protein: CASSLGWEGYTF; CDR3 DNA: TGTGCCAGCAGTTTAGGGTGGGAAGGCTACACCTTC
D gene: -; J gene: TRBJ2-3; clone size: -; V gene: TRBV2; CDR3 protein: CASSVGLFTDTQYF; CDR3 DNA: TGTGCCAGCTCTGTAGGACTGTTCACAGATACGCAGTATTTT
D gene: -; J gene: TRBJ2-3; clone size: -; V gene: TRBV7-2; CDR3 protein: CASGLFRSTDTQYF; CDR3 DNA: TGTGCCAGCGGCTTATTTCGGAGCACAGATACGCAGTATTTT
D gene: -; J gene: TRBJ2-5; clone size: few; V gene: TRBV7-2; CDR3 protein: CASSGHQGETQYF; CDR3 DNA: TGTGCCAGCAGCGGACACCAAGGGGAGACCCAGTACTTC
D gene: -; J gene: TRBJ1-5; clone size: -; V gene: TRBV5-6; CDR3 protein: CASSSVLGNQPQHF; CDR3 DNA: TGTGCCAGCAGCTCGGTACTAGGCAATCAGCCCCAGCATTTT
D gene: -; J gene: TRBJ2-5; clone size: few; V gene: TRBV6-2/TRBV6-3; CDR3 protein: CASSYWRGEETQYF; CDR3 DNA: TGTGCCAGCAGTTACTGGCGGGGTGAAGAGACCCAGTACTTC
D gene: TRBD1; J gene: TRBJ2-1; clone size: -; V gene: TRBV5-1; CDR3 protein: CASSGSTGTVSYNEQFF; CDR3 DNA: TGCGCCAGCAGCGGCTCGACCGGGACAGTCTCCTACAATGAGCAGTTCTTC
D gene: -; J gene: TRBJ2-1; clone size: few; V gene: TRBV12-3/TRBV12-4; CDR3 protein: CAGGRTNEQFF; CDR3 DNA: TGTGCCGGCGGACGGACCAATGAGCAGTTCTTC
D gene: -; J gene: TRBJ1-6; clone size: -; V gene: TRBV5-1; CDR3 protein: CASSIHRNSPLHF; CDR3 DNA: TGCGCCAGCAGCATACACAGAAATTCACCCCTCCACTTT
D gene: TRBD1; J gene: TRBJ1-2; clone size: many; V gene: TRBV7-2; CDR3 protein: CASSSPLGTGGYGYTF; CDR3 DNA: TGTGCCAGCAGCTCTCCCCTCGGAACAGGGGGCTATGGCTACACCTTC
D gene: TRBD2; J gene: TRBJ2-5; clone size: -; V gene: TRBV7-2; CDR3 protein: CASGRTGTISETQYF; CDR3 DNA: TGTGCCAGCGGAAGGACCGGGACTATATCAGAGACCCAGTACTTC
D gene: -; J gene: TRBJ1-5; clone size: few; V gene: TRBV12-5; CDR3 protein: CASGFITGGYNQPQHF; CDR3 DNA: TGTGCTAGTGGTTTTATAACCGGGGGCTACAATCAGCCCCAGCATTTT
D gene: -; J gene: TRBJ2-3; clone size: many; V gene: TRBV29-1; CDR3 protein: CSVDRGTDTQYF; CDR3 DNA: TGCAGCGTTGACAGGGGCACAGATACGCAGTATTTT
D gene: TRBD1; J gene: TRBJ1-5; clone size: -; V gene: TRBV7-6; CDR3 protein: CASSYGTGGNQPQHF; CDR3 DNA: TGTGCCAGCAGCTACGGGACAGGGGGCAATCAGCCCCAGCATTTT
D gene: -; J gene: TRBJ2-5; clone size: few; V gene: TRBV4-2; CDR3 protein: CASSQRDYQETQYF; CDR3 DNA: TGTGCCAGCAGCCAAAGGGACTACCAAGAGACCCAGTACTTC
D gene: -; J gene: TRBJ1-2; clone size: -; V gene: TRBV11-2; CDR3 protein: CASSGQPNYGYTF; CDR3 DNA: TGTGCCAGCAGCGGACAGCCAAACTATGGCTACACCTTC
D gene: TRBD1; J gene: TRBJ1-2; clone size: few; V gene: TRBV10-2; CDR3 protein: CASNTGGRNYGYTF; CDR3 DNA: TGCGCCAGCAATACAGGGGGCAGGAACTATGGCTACACCTTC
D gene: -; J gene: TRBJ2-3; clone size: -; V gene: TRBV7-6; CDR3 protein: CASSLGVGRTDTQYF; CDR3 DNA: TGTGCCAGCAGCTTAGGTGTCGGGCGCACAGATACGCAGTATTTT
D gene: -; J gene: TRBJ1-2; clone size: -; V gene: TRBV29-1; CDR3 protein: CSVHLSGGYTF; CDR3 DNA: TGCAGCGTTCACTTGTCGGGCGGCTACACCTTC
D gene: TRBD2; J gene: TRBJ2-5; clone size: -; V gene: TRBV3-1; CDR3 protein: CASRRTSDGETQYF; CDR3 DNA: TGTGCCAGCAGACGAACTAGCGACGGAGAGACCCAGTACTTC
D gene: TRBD2; J gene: TRBJ2-1; clone size: few; V gene: TRBV7-2; CDR3 protein: CASSGTSGGLYNEQFF; CDR3 DNA: TGTGCCAGCAGCGGGACTAGCGGGGGACTATACAATGAGCAGTTCTTC
D gene: TRBD1; J gene: TRBJ2-2; clone size: many; V gene: TRBV12-3/TRBV12-4; CDR3 protein: CASRLGQGRRELFF; CDR3 DNA: TGTGCCAGCAGACTCGGACAGGGAAGGCGGGAGCTGTTTTTT
D gene: TRBD1; J gene: TRBJ1-2; clone size: few; V gene: TRBV12-3/TRBV12-4; CDR3 protein: CASSSDLGQGYGYTF; CDR3 DNA: TGTGCCAGCAGTTCAGACCTGGGACAGGGATATGGCTACACCTTC
D gene: TRBD2; J gene: TRBJ2-5; clone size: few; V gene: TRBV4-2; CDR3 protein: CASSQERGPQETQYF; CDR3 DNA: TGTGCCAGCAGCCAGGAGCGGGGGCCACAAGAGACCCAGTACTTC
D gene: TRBD1; J gene: TRBJ2-7; clone size: -; V gene: TRBV7-9; CDR3 protein: CASSFTVVTGDSYEQYF; CDR3 DNA: TGTGCCAGCAGCTTTACTGTAGTGACAGGGGACTCCTACGAGCAGTACTTC
D gene: -; J gene: TRBJ1-5; clone size: -; V gene: TRBV6-6; CDR3 protein: CASSRGMESQPQHF; CDR3 DNA: TGTGCCAGCAGCCGTGGGATGGAGTCTCAGCCCCAGCATTTT
D gene: TRBD2; J gene: TRBJ2-3; clone size: -; V gene: TRBV29-1; CDR3 protein: CSATSGGTDTQYF; CDR3 DNA: TGCAGCGCAACTAGCGGGGGGACAGATACGCAGTATTTT
D gene: -; J gene: TRBJ1-3; clone size: -; V gene: TRBV9; CDR3 protein: CASSPKELRTGNTIYF; CDR3 DNA: TGTGCCAGCAGCCCAAAGGAACTGAGGACTGGAAACACCATATATTTT
D gene: -; J gene: TRBJ2-3; clone size: many; V gene: TRBV12-3/TRBV12-4; CDR3 protein: CASSLQAATQYF; CDR3 DNA: TGTGCCAGCAGCTTACAGGCTGCTACGCAGTATTTT
D gene: TRBD1; J gene: TRBJ2-2; clone size: once; V gene: TRBV5-1; CDR3 protein: CASSAHTGTAPGELFF; CDR3 DNA: TGCGCCAGCAGCGCACACACCGGGACAGCGCCCGGGGAGCTGTTTTTT
D gene: -; J gene: TRBJ2-5; clone size: -; V gene: TRBV10-3; CDR3 protein: CAISEWGLETQYF; CDR3 DNA: TGTGCCATCAGTGAATGGGGTTTGGAGACCCAGTACTTC
D gene: -; J gene: TRBJ2-7; clone size: once; V gene: TRBV5-6; CDR3 protein: CASSISDRPYEQYF; CDR3 DNA: TGTGCCAGCAGCATTTCCGACAGACCCTACGAGCAGTACTTC
D gene: -; J gene: TRBJ2-3; clone size: -; V gene: TRBV5-1; CDR3 protein: CASSLAEFSTDTQYF; CDR3 DNA: TGCGCCAGCAGCTTGGCCGAATTTAGCACAGATACGCAGTATTTT
D gene: TRBD1; J gene: TRBJ2-7; clone size: -; V gene: TRBV5-1; CDR3 protein: CASSLAPGQGDHEQYF; CDR3 DNA: TGCGCCAGCAGCTTGGCCCCGGGACAGGGGGACCACGAGCAGTACTTC
D gene: -; J gene: TRBJ2-2; clone size: few; V gene: TRBV7-6; CDR3 protein: CASSLQGPDTGELFF; CDR3 DNA: TGTGCCAGCAGCTTACAGGGTCCCGACACCGGGGAGCTGTTTTTT
D gene: -; J gene: TRBJ1-2; clone size: few; V gene: TRBV25-1; CDR3 protein: CASSDPLVGREEDGYTF; CDR3 DNA: TGTGCCAGCAGTGACCCGCTGGTAGGCAGGGAAGAGGACGGCTACACCTTC